Below, 28 T cell receptor beta chains from the same sample are listed, as sequenced in a study of T cell responses to AZD1222 COVID-19 vaccine. Some clones are missing from TCRdb's copy, which holds only in-frame ones; the method was immunoSEQ multiplex PCR. Of over 150,000 clones listed, about nine tenths are singletons. Specimen: peripheral blood, collected on day 0 of AZD1222 vaccination. The receptors derive from an adult in good health.

The rearrangement links TRBV28 to TRBJ1-5, with TRBD1 matching over 7 bases. Germline V gene lookup returns CDR1 MDHEN and CDR2 SYDVKM. The V and J ends lost 3 bases and 7 bases, in that order; junction bases with no gene match: 6. This CDR3 comprises 14 residues. CDR3 sequence (DNA): TGTGCCAGCAGTTTTCCGACAGGGAAACAGCCCCAGCATTTT. This codes for CASSFPTGKQPQHF.

V and J are TRBV28 and TRBJ2-7; D gene uncertain. The CDR3 is 14 amino acids. V shed 8 bases and J shed 2 bases, with 16 bases lying between them. CDR1 and CDR2 (germline): MDHEN, SYDVKM. The CDR3 nucleotides read TGTGCCAGCGGATCCCCCGGATCCCCCTACGAGCAGTACTTC. It specifies CASGSPGSPYEQYF.

This chain links TRBV19 with TRBJ2-7; 10 bases fit TRBD1. The CDR3 consists of 16 residues. The V and J ends lost 8 bases and 7 bases, in that order; junction bases with no gene match: 17. In germline, CDR1 is LNHDA, CDR2 SQIVND (reference sequence). The CDR3 region is CASQPATGTGEREQYF. CDR3 bases: TGTGCCAGTCAGCCAGCAACCGGGACAGGGGAACGAGAGCAGTACTTC.

The chain joins TRBV5-4 to TRBJ1-1; 7 bases align to TRBD1. Looked up from germline, CDR1 is SGHNT and CDR2 is YYREEE (reference sequence). Trimming removed 4 bases from V and 6 bases from J; junction bases left unmatched: 6. The CDR3 loop spans 13 amino acids. The CDR3 DNA follows: TGTGCCAGCAGCCTAGGGACAGTATCTGAAGCTTTCTTT. Translation gives CASSLGTVSEAFF.

The V and J genes are TRBV28 and TRBJ1-2; weak D call: TRBD1 (6 bases). Germline CDR1 and CDR2: MDHEN and SYDVKM. The CDR3 runs to 13 residues. Trimming removed 6 bases from V and 4 bases from J, with 12 bases in between. DNA of the CDR3: TGTGCCAGCAGCCCGGGACACCTCTATGGCTACACCTTC. Protein product: CASSPGHLYGYTF.

This chain joins TRBV7-3 and TRBJ1-1; unclear D gene. Germline lookup yields CDR1 SGHTA and CDR2 FQGTGA. V was pared by 2 bases and J by 9 bases, with 13 bases between. This CDR3 has 13 residues. CDR3 in DNA: TGTGCCAGCAGCTTAGGAGGATCGGTAAAAGCTTTCTTT. Amino acids: CASSLGGSVKAFF.

V is TRBV19 and J is TRBJ1-2; 12 nucleotides line up with TRBD1. This CDR3 is built from 15 residues. Germline CDR1 reads LNHDA; CDR2 reads SQIVND (reference sequence). V was clipped by 3 bases and J by 6 bases; unmatched bases: 5. CDR3 region: CASSIEGTGGNGYTF. For the CDR3, the DNA is TGTGCCAGTAGTATCGAAGGGACAGGGGGCAATGGCTACACCTTC.

The V and J genes are TRBV5-1 and TRBJ1-1; the D is unclear. The germline CDR1 and CDR2 sequences are SGHRS and YFSETQ. V was trimmed by 0 bases and J by 0 bases, leaving 6 bases between them. The CDR3 has 14 residues. In DNA, the CDR3 is TGCGCCAGCAGCTTGGATCAGGTGAACACTGAAGCTTTCTTT. Its translation: CASSLDQVNTEAFF.

V is TRBV10-3 and J is TRBJ2-7; no clear D gene. CDR1 is ENHRY and CDR2 is SYGVKD in the germline V gene. V was pared by 3 bases and J by 1 base, with 10 bases between. This CDR3 spans 14 amino acids. CDR3 amino acids: CAISELGMSYEQYF. As DNA, the CDR3 is TGTGCCATCAGTGAATTAGGCATGTCCTACGAGCAGTACTTC.

The chain employs TRBV19 and TRBJ2-5; possibly TRBD2 for D (5 bases). V was pared by 7 bases and J by 5 bases, with 14 bases between. The germline V gene has CDR1 LNHDA and CDR2 SQIVND (reference sequence). The CDR3 consists of 13 residues. Here the CDR3 DNA reads TGTGCCAGTACCGCCCCCGGCGGGGAGACCCAGTACTTC. Translated, it gives CASTAPGGETQYF.

This chain links TRBV3-1 (or the pseudogene TRBV3-2) with TRBJ2-5; D possibly corresponds to TRBD2 (6 bases). The germline gives CDR1 LGHDT, CDR2 YNNKEL (reference sequence). The CDR3 has 13 residues. The V end lost 2 bases, the J end lost 5 bases, and 9 bases lay between the germline ends. The CDR3 nucleotides are TGTGCCAGCAGCCAAACCGCGGGGGAGACCCAGTACTTC. Protein: CASSQTAGETQYF.

This chain connects TRBV4-1 to TRBJ1-1; D is perhaps TRBD1 (6 bases). Per germline, CDR1 MGHRA and CDR2 YSYEKL. V was shortened by 0 bases and J by 8 bases, with 19 bases between the two germline ends. The CDR3 loop spans 16 amino acids. The CDR3 DNA reads TGCGCCAGCAGCCAAGATACGGCCCTGGGGGCTGCCGAAGCTTTCTTT. Encoded protein: CASSQDTALGAAEAFF.

V is TRBV27 and J is TRBJ1-4, with 9 positions matching TRBD1. CDR3 size: 15 residues. Unmatched junction bases numbered 3, after V lost 5 bases and J lost 2 bases. Germline V gene sequence: CDR1 MNHEY, CDR2 SMNVEV (reference sequence). As DNA, the CDR3 is TGTGCCAGCAGTCCCACAGGGGGCACTAATGAAAAACTGTTTTTT. Translated, it gives CASSPTGGTNEKLFF.

This clone appeared a single time. The genes are TRBV7-9 and TRBJ1-4, with D unresolved. Per germline, CDR1 SEHNR and CDR2 FQNEAQ (reference sequence). There are 14 residues in the CDR3. V dropped 2 bases and J dropped 2 bases, with 6 bases sitting between them. CDR3 protein: CASSLLGTNEKLFF. The CDR3 DNA reads TGTGCCAGCAGCTTATTAGGCACTAATGAAAAACTGTTTTTT.

V gene TRBV5-1 combines with J gene TRBJ1-1; D is perhaps TRBD1 (6 bases). V was clipped by 0 bases and J by 3 bases, with 18 bases between them. CDR1 and CDR2 from the germline V gene are SGHRS and YFSETQ. This CDR3 is 17 amino acids long. This CDR3 is CASSLASGGAVDTEAFF. CDR3 bases: TGCGCCAGCAGCTTGGCCTCTGGGGGCGCGGTGGACACTGAAGCTTTCTTT.

The V and J genes are TRBV19 and TRBJ1-1; a weak D match, TRBD1 (6 bases). This CDR3 is built from 14 residues. V was trimmed by 5 bases and J by 0 bases, leaving 10 bases between them. Germline V gene lookup returns CDR1 LNHDA and CDR2 SQIVND (reference sequence). The CDR3 nucleotides read TGTGCCAGTAGTCAGGGGCTTATGAACACTGAAGCTTTCTTT. Translation gives CASSQGLMNTEAFF.

As for this clone: This sample also contains other DNA sequences that code for the same CDR3. This rearrangement joins TRBV19 to TRBJ1-2, with D possibly TRBD1 on 5 matching bases. The length of the CDR3 is 13 residues. V was shortened by 3 bases and J by 3 bases, with 8 bases between the two germline ends. Germline V gene sequence: CDR1 LNHDA, CDR2 SQIVND (reference sequence). The CDR3 is CASSIQGDYGYTF. CDR3 bases: TGTGCCAGTAGTATCCAAGGGGACTATGGCTACACCTTC.

The genes are TRBV2 and TRBJ1-4; D is uncertain. The CDR3 totals 12 residues. The V end lost 3 bases, the J end lost 8 bases, and 7 bases lay between the germline ends. Germline CDR1 and CDR2: SNHLY and FYNNEI. The CDR3 sequence: CASSEMKEKLFF. In nucleotides, the CDR3 is TGTGCCAGCAGTGAGATGAAGGAAAAACTGTTTTTT.

The rearrangement joins TRBV3-1 (or the pseudogene TRBV3-2) to TRBJ1-2, with D unresolved. CDR1 LGHDT and CDR2 YNNKEL come from the germline V gene (reference sequence). The CDR3 is 13 residues long. The V end was cut by 3 bases, the J end by 6 bases, with 11 bases between. CDR3 nucleotide sequence: TGTGCCAGCAGCCAGGGATACCAAAATGGCTACACCTTC. It is translated as CASSQGYQNGYTF.

The genes are TRBV13 and TRBJ2-5; 9 bases are a match to TRBD1. The CDR3 totals 16 residues. Germline CDR1 PRHDT, CDR2 FYEKMQ (reference sequence). Unmatched junction bases numbered 8, after V lost 3 bases and J lost 3 bases. This chain's CDR3 is CASSLEGQGSEETQYF. The CDR3, as DNA: TGTGCCAGCAGCTTGGAGGGACAGGGATCAGAAGAGACCCAGTACTTC.

The chain recombines TRBV5-8 with TRBJ2-2; perhaps D is TRBD1 or TRBD2 (6 bases each). Germline V gene sequence: CDR1 SGHTS, CDR2 YDEGEE. This CDR3 is built from 16 residues. Trimming took 10 bases from V and 0 from J, leaving 19 bases between them. CDR3 nucleotide sequence: TGTGCCTGTCCGGCCCGGGGGCCAACGAACACCGGGGAGCTGTTTTTT. This gives the protein CACPARGPTNTGELFF.

V is TRBV11-3 and J is TRBJ1-1; 11 nucleotides line up with TRBD1. The CDR3 extends over 15 amino acids. Germline V lookup: CDR1 SGHNT, CDR2 YENEEA. J was trimmed by 7 bases and V by 1 base; bases with no gene match: 5. This CDR3 reads CASSLVAGTGGEAFF. In DNA, the CDR3 is TGTGCCAGCAGCTTAGTGGCCGGGACAGGGGGTGAAGCTTTCTTT.

This sequence joins TRBV2 and TRBJ1-5, with TRBD1 as a possible D gene (5 bases). With 7 bases removed from V and 0 bases from J, the gap between germline ends came to 13 bases. The CDR3 runs to 15 residues. Germline CDR1 SNHLY, CDR2 FYNNEI. The CDR3 reads CASILDSRSNQPQHF. The CDR3, as DNA: TGTGCCAGCATTCTAGACAGTCGTAGCAATCAGCCCCAGCATTTT.

The chain is built from TRBV11-3 and TRBJ1-1; D not certain. The CDR3 runs to 16 residues. Per the germline V gene, CDR1 is SGHNT and CDR2 is YENEEA. The V end was cut by 3 bases, the J end by 3 bases, with 17 bases between. CDR3 in amino acids: CASSLRRPYEDTEAFF. CDR3 coding DNA: TGTGCCAGCAGCTTGAGGAGGCCTTATGAGGACACTGAAGCTTTCTTT.

This clone was counted a single time. The V gene is TRBV19, the J gene TRBJ2-4; 10 bases are shared with TRBD1. The CDR3 totals 12 residues. Unmatched junction bases numbered 4, after V lost 8 bases and J lost 9 bases. The germline V gene has CDR1 LNHDA and CDR2 SQIVND (reference sequence). The CDR3 sequence: CASSTGGTIQYF. CDR3 nucleotide sequence: TGTGCCAGTTCGACAGGGGGCACCATTCAGTACTTC. Full variable domain (outside the CDR3, taken from reference TRBV19 and TRBJ2-4): DGGITQSPKYLFRKEGQNVTLSCEQNLNHDAMYWYRQDPGQGLRLIYYSQIVNDFQKGDIAEGYSVSREKKESFPLTVTSAQKNPTAFYLCASSTGGTIQYFGAGTRLSVL.

The chain combines TRBV9 with TRBJ2-7; no clear D gene. V lost 2 bases to trimming and J lost 1 base, with 13 bases between them. The germline V gene has CDR1 SGDLS and CDR2 YYNGEE. The CDR3 is 15 residues long. CDR3 protein: CASSVTGDPSYEQYF. Written as DNA, the CDR3 is TGTGCCAGCAGCGTGACCGGAGACCCTTCCTACGAGCAGTACTTC.

The chain joins TRBV6-5 to TRBJ1-2; D may be TRBD1 (6 bases). Per germline, CDR1 MNHEY and CDR2 SVGAGI. This CDR3 region has 14 residues. Trimming stripped 2 bases from V and 8 bases from J, with 15 bases between. CDR3 nucleotide sequence: TGTGCCAGCAGTTACGACTCAGGGGAGGGCGGCTACACCTTC. Translating gives CASSYDSGEGGYTF.

This CDR3 reads CASSVASGGGGGGELFF. Written as DNA, the CDR3 is TGTGCCAGCAGCGTAGCTAGCGGGGGTGGAGGTGGCGGGGAGCTGTTTTTT. The rearrangement joins TRBV9 to TRBJ2-2; 10 nucleotides match TRBD2. This CDR3 has 17 amino acids. From germline, CDR1 is SGDLS and CDR2 YYNGEE. Trimming cost V 0 bases and J 7 bases; bases outside gene matches: 9.